This passage covers 32 T cell receptor beta chains from one sample sequenced in a study of shared clonotypes between healthy human individuals. TCRdb's copy holds only in-frame clones and misses some; the assay was immunoSEQ multiplex PCR. The repertoire has about 2.4 million clones, approximately 93% of them found once; the top ten carry more than 0.35%. The sample consisted of naive CD4+ T cells from PBMCs. Subset given: CD45RA+ positively selected. These receptors all stem from a man aged 18 to 29 in good health. Some clones in this sample may be carry-over from other donors' samples.

The CDR3 DNA reads as TGTGCCACTACGTCTGGGTTATTGAGGAACTATGGCTACACCTTC. It codes for CATTSGLLRNYGYTF. The chain couples TRBV5-6 to TRBJ1-2; no clear D gene. Germline V CDR1 and CDR2: SGHDT, YYEEEE. V gave up 9 bases and J gave up 2 bases, with 20 bases separating them. The CDR3 is made up of 15 amino acids.

The chain is built from TRBV7-3 and TRBJ1-2; 7 bases are shared with TRBD1. Losses at the gene ends were 5 bases for V and 7 bases for J; bases not matched to a gene: 10. Germline V gives CDR1 SGHTA, CDR2 FQGTGA. The CDR3 contains 14 residues. The DNA of the CDR3 is TGTGCCAGCAGCGAAGAACGACAGGGCGGTGGCTACACCTTC. Amino acids: CASSEERQGGGYTF.

The V call is TRBV5-4, the J call TRBJ2-2; D gene unclear. The V gene's germline CDR1 is SGHNT and CDR2 YYREEE (reference sequence). Trimming removed 0 bases at V and 2 bases at J, with 5 bases between. The CDR3 sequence is 14 residues long. The CDR3 sequence is CASSLVSNTGELFF. The CDR3 DNA reads as TGTGCCAGCAGCTTGGTTAGTAACACCGGGGAGCTGTTTTTT.

The chain has TRBV28 and TRBJ1-6; D call uncertain. The CDR3 spans 15 residues. The germline CDR1 and CDR2 sequences are MDHEN and SYDVKM. Trimming removed 6 bases at V and 4 bases at J, with 13 bases between. The CDR3 DNA sequence: TGTGCCAGCAGGTCCCCACGGCGGTATAATTCACCCCTCCACTTT. Protein sequence: CASRSPRRYNSPLHF.

V gene TRBV6-5 combines with J gene TRBJ2-6; D might be TRBD2 (6 bases). Germline V gives CDR1 MNHEY, CDR2 SVGAGI. V was pared by 4 bases and J by 4 bases, with 14 bases between. There are 16 residues in the CDR3. CDR3 coding DNA: TGTGCCAGCAGTTGGGGCGGAGGGACCGGGGCCAACGTCCTGACTTTC. It yields the protein CASSWGGGTGANVLTF.

Concerning this clone: The CDR3 does not end in the conserved phenylalanine or tryptophan, so this is likely a read error. The chain carries TRBV28 and TRBJ1-2, with D unresolved. V dropped 10 bases and J dropped 5 bases, with 11 bases sitting between them. There are 11 residues in the CDR3. The germline CDR1 and CDR2 sequences are MDHEN and SYDVKM. The CDR3 sequence is CATIQRYGYTL. DNA for the CDR3: TGTGCCACAATACAGCGATATGGCTACACCCTC.

CDR3 residues: CASSGGQGRRPQHF. CDR3 bases: TGTGCCAGCAGTGGAGGACAGGGCCGAAGGCCCCAGCATTTT. The gene calls are TRBV28 and TRBJ1-5; 8 bases map to TRBD1. Germline V CDR1 and CDR2: MDHEN, SYDVKM. The CDR3 sequence is 14 residues long. Germline trimming cut 5 bases from V and 9 bases from J; bases unmatched to any gene: 9.

J is TRBJ2-7 and V is TRBV11-3; the D is unclear. This CDR3 is built from 14 residues. Germline lookup yields CDR1 SGHNT and CDR2 YENEEA. The V and J ends lost 5 bases and 0 bases respectively, with 11 bases between them. The CDR3: CASSPTVGSYEQYF. DNA for the CDR3: TGTGCCAGCAGCCCCACCGTGGGCTCCTACGAGCAGTACTTC.

The rearrangement uses TRBV6-4 and TRBJ2-1, with 10 bases lining up with TRBD2. CDR1 and CDR2 (germline): MRHNA, SNTAGT. The V gene end was trimmed by 6 bases and the J gene end by 2 bases; junction bases not matched to a gene: 10. The CDR3 loop spans 17 amino acids. The CDR3 is CASRHLSGRTTYNEQFF. DNA of the CDR3: TGTGCCAGCAGGCACCTTAGCGGGAGGACTACCTACAATGAGCAGTTCTTC.

The chain carries TRBV15 and TRBJ2-7; 9 bases are shared with TRBD2. This CDR3 spans 16 amino acids. The germline V gene encodes CDR1 LNHNV and CDR2 YYDKDF (reference sequence). J was trimmed by 0 bases and V by 3 bases; bases with no gene match: 6. DNA for the CDR3: TGTGCCACCAGCAGTAGCGGGAGAAGGAGCTCCTACGAGCAGTACTTC. Residues: CATSSSGRRSSYEQYF.

This chain uses TRBV9 with TRBJ1-1; D may be TRBD1 (5 bases). Per the germline V gene, CDR1 is SGDLS and CDR2 is YYNGEE. CDR3 length equals 14 residues. V lost 3 bases, J lost 6 bases, and 15 bases lay in between. CDR3 nucleotide sequence: TGTGCCAGCAGCGCCCGGGATCGGGGCCCTGAAGCTTTCTTT. It translates to CASSARDRGPEAFF.

V usage is TRBV5-1 and J usage is TRBJ1-2, with 7 bases matching TRBD1. CDR1 and CDR2 from the germline V gene are SGHRS and YFSETQ. CDR3 length: 13 amino acids. Losses at the gene ends were 4 bases for V and 6 bases for J; bases not matched to a gene: 6. The CDR3 spells CASSAGDRDGYTF. CDR3 in DNA: TGCGCCAGCAGCGCCGGTGACAGGGATGGCTACACCTTC.

The chain employs TRBV21-1 and TRBJ1-5; no check of the table's D call, TRBD1, against the DNA was made. TRBV21-1 represents a pseudogene. This CDR3 region has 15 residues. CDR3 sequence: CASSKGRGFNQPQHF. The DNA for the CDR3 is TGTGCCAGCAGCAAAGGAAGGGGGTTCAATCAGCCCCAGCATTTT.

The rearrangement uses TRBV5-1 and TRBJ2-1; D is unresolved. The germline V and J ends were trimmed by 6 bases and 7 bases, with 8 bases remaining between them. CDR1 SGHRS and CDR2 YFSETQ come from the germline V gene. The CDR3 contains 11 residues. In DNA, the CDR3 is TGCGCCAGCAAAAAAGGTAATGAGCAGTTCTTC. Its translation is CASKKGNEQFF. The variable domain in full, with the rest retrieved from reference TRBV5-1 and TRBJ2-1, is KAGVTQTPRYLIKTRGQQVTLSCSPISGHRSVSWYQQTPGQGLQFLFEYFSETQRNKGNFPGRFSGRQFSNSRSEMNVSTLELGDSALYLCASKKGNEQFFGPGTRLTVL.

The chain uses TRBV21-1 and TRBJ2-1; TRBD2, the D gene given by the table, was not confirmed from the DNA. TRBV21-1 is described as a pseudogene. The CDR3 contains 16 residues. The CDR3 protein is CASSKARIRIANEQFF. The CDR3 DNA reads TGTGCCAGCAGCAAAGCTAGGATTCGAATAGCGAATGAGCAGTTCTTC.

This chain joins TRBV15 and TRBJ2-1; tentative D call: TRBD1 (6 bases). CDR3 length: 14 residues. Germline values: CDR1 LNHNV, CDR2 YYDKDF (reference sequence). V was cut by 6 bases and J by 5 bases, with 14 bases left in between. CDR3 DNA: TGTGCCACCAGGCTTGGGGGCGGAAACAATGAGCAGTTCTTC. Encoded protein: CATRLGGGNNEQFF.

The J gene is TRBJ2-5, the V gene TRBV25-1; TRBD2 agrees at 8 bases. The CDR3 totals 14 residues. V shed 3 bases and J 4 bases; nucleotides not matched to a gene: 4. Germline V gene lookup returns CDR1 MGHDK and CDR2 SYGVNS. CDR3 DNA sequence: TGTGCCAGCAGTGATAGCCTAGCGGGAGAGACCCAGTACTTC. Amino acids: CASSDSLAGETQYF. Filled out from reference TRBV25-1 and TRBJ2-5, the complete variable domain reads EADIYQTPRYLVIGTGKKITLECSQTMGHDKMYWYQQDPGMELHLIHYSYGVNSTEKGDLSSESTVSRIRTEHFPLTLESARPSHTSQYLCASSDSLAGETQYFGPGTRLLVL.

J is TRBJ2-7 and V is TRBV10-3, with D possibly being TRBD1 (6 bases). The CDR3 loop spans 12 amino acids. Trimming pared 6 bases from V and 1 base from J, leaving 7 bases between. CDR1 ENHRY and CDR2 SYGVKD come from the germline V gene. This chain's CDR3 is CAIRGQSYEQYF. For the CDR3, the DNA is TGTGCCATCAGAGGACAGTCCTACGAGCAGTACTTC.

This rearrangement joins TRBV2 to TRBJ1-2; D gene uncertain. Germline V gene data show CDR1 as SNHLY and CDR2 as FYNNEI. The CDR3 spans 14 residues. V lost 5 bases and J lost 4, with 14 bases in between. In DNA, the CDR3 is TGTGCCAGCAGTACTGCCGAGGGAAGCTATGGCTACACCTTC. Translated: CASSTAEGSYGYTF. Full variable domain (missing parts from reference TRBV2 and TRBJ1-2): EPEVTQTPSHQVTQMGQEVILRCVPISNHLYFYWYRQILGQKVEFLVSFYNNEISEKSEIFDDQFSVERPDGSNFTLKIRSTKLEDSAMYFCASSTAEGSYGYTFGSGTRLTVV.

The chain recombines TRBV30 with TRBJ1-4; D is ambiguous. Trimming removed 5 bases from V and 8 bases from J, with 6 bases in between. The CDR3 spans 10 residues. Germline V CDR1 and CDR2: GTSNPN, SVGIG (reference sequence). CDR3 amino acids: CAWGGEKLFF. DNA for the CDR3: TGTGCCTGGGGAGGGGAAAAACTGTTTTTT.

Comments on this clone: This CDR3 is also generated by other DNA sequences in the sample. The V gene is TRBV5-1, the J gene TRBJ1-3; unclear D gene. Germline V gene data show CDR1 as SGHRS and CDR2 as YFSETQ. The length of the CDR3 is 14 residues. Deletions cut 2 bases from V and 4 bases from J, with 10 bases between. CDR3 bases: TGCGCCAGCAGCTTAGGGCAGACGGGAAACACCATATATTTT. It specifies CASSLGQTGNTIYF.

The chain has TRBV10-3 and TRBJ1-6, with TRBD1 as a possible D gene (6 bases). Germline CDR1 reads ENHRY; CDR2 reads SYGVKD. The CDR3 is 14 residues long. Trimming cost V 2 bases and J 9 bases, with 11 bases left between them. For the CDR3, the DNA is TGTGCCATCAGTGAGGGACAGAGGGGTTCACCCCTCCACTTT. Translation: CAISEGQRGSPLHF.

This clone has more than one count but fewer than ten. The J gene is TRBJ1-4, the V gene TRBV7-9, with D unclear. The V and J ends lost 5 bases and 7 bases respectively, with 5 bases between them. Germline V gene lookup returns CDR1 SEHNR and CDR2 FQNEAQ (reference sequence). The CDR3 runs to 11 residues. CDR3 nucleotide sequence: TGTGCCAGCAGCCGACTTGAAAAACTGTTTTTT. Translated, it gives CASSRLEKLFF.

The chain recombines TRBV4-2 with TRBJ2-3; no reliable D call. Germline V CDR1 and CDR2: LGHNA, YNFKEQ. V shed 0 bases and J shed 3 bases, with 10 bases lying between them. The CDR3 runs to 15 residues. In DNA form, the CDR3 reads TGTGCCAGCAGCCAAGATCTGGGCGGAACAGATACGCAGTATTTT. Protein sequence: CASSQDLGGTDTQYF.

CDR3 coding DNA: TGTGCCAGTAGTACCCGGACAGGGGAAGAAAAACTGTTTTTT. It is translated as CASSTRTGEEKLFF. V gene TRBV19 combines with J gene TRBJ1-4; the match to TRBD1 covers 9 bases. This CDR3 comprises 14 residues. Germline CDR1 and CDR2: LNHDA and SQIVND (reference sequence). V lost 4 bases, J lost 8 bases, and 5 bases stayed unmatched.

This chain joins TRBV28 and TRBJ2-7, with D hard to call. V gave up 5 bases and J gave up 2 bases, with 10 bases separating them. The CDR3 loop spans 13 amino acids. Germline CDR1 reads MDHEN; CDR2 reads SYDVKM. The CDR3 bases are TGTGCCAGCAGTGGAACGAAGCCCTACGAGCAGTACTTC. Translated, it gives CASSGTKPYEQYF.

The chain uses TRBV28 and TRBJ2-7, with D possibly TRBD2 on 6 matching bases. V shed 7 bases and J shed 4 bases, with 20 bases lying between them. CDR1 is MDHEN and CDR2 is SYDVKM in the germline V gene. This CDR3 spans 15 amino acids. CDR3: CASTKSGGMGYEQYF. CDR3 in DNA: TGTGCCAGCACCAAGAGTGGCGGGATGGGGTACGAGCAGTACTTC. Full variable domain (rest looked up from reference TRBV28 and TRBJ2-7): DVKVTQSSRYLVKRTGEKVFLECVQDMDHENMFWYRQDPGLGLRLIYFSYDVKMKEKGDIPEGYSVSREKKERFSLILESASTNQTSMYLCASTKSGGMGYEQYFGPGTRLTVT.

The chain is built from TRBV27 and TRBJ1-2, with TRBD1 matching 9 bases. The V gene end was trimmed by 9 bases and the J gene end by 4 bases; junction bases not matched to a gene: 9. Germline-derived CDR1 and CDR2 are MNHEY and SMNVEV (reference sequence). The CDR3 covers 14 residues. The CDR3 DNA follows: TGTGCCAGAGAGACACAGGGGGCGGGCTATGGCTACACCTTC. Translated: CARETQGAGYGYTF.

The V and J genes are TRBV4-1 and TRBJ1-2; TRBD1 might be the D (6 bases). This CDR3 is 17 amino acids long. CDR1 MGHRA and CDR2 YSYEKL come from the germline V gene. V was shortened by 4 bases and J by 3 bases, with 21 bases between the two germline ends. The DNA of the CDR3 is TGCGCCAGCAGCCCTATGGGGGGGGGCGATTTCTACTATGGCTACACCTTC. Translating gives CASSPMGGGDFYYGYTF.

The J gene is TRBJ2-2, the V gene TRBV19; the D is unclear. V lost 8 bases, J lost 1 base, and 11 bases lay in between. The germline V gene has CDR1 LNHDA and CDR2 SQIVND (reference sequence). This CDR3 spans 14 amino acids. CDR3 nucleotide sequence: TGTGCCAGTCTTCGCCACTGGAACACCGGGGAGCTGTTTTTT. Its translation: CASLRHWNTGELFF.

This chain joins TRBV27 and TRBJ2-1; 9 positions agree with TRBD2. J lost 9 bases, V lost 3 bases, and 9 bases had no gene match. Germline values: CDR1 MNHEY, CDR2 SMNVEV (reference sequence). The CDR3 contains 15 residues. In nucleotides, the CDR3 is TGTGCCAGCAGTTTCGCTAGCGGGATTGAATCTGAGCAGTTCTTC. This sequence encodes CASSFASGIESEQFF.

The chain combines TRBV18 with TRBJ2-5; possible D gene TRBD1, 5 bases. CDR3 length: 16 amino acids. The germline V gene has CDR1 KGHSH and CDR2 LQKENI. The germline V and J ends were trimmed by 0 bases and 4 bases, with 15 bases remaining between them. CDR3 amino acids: CASSPPSPGRGETQYF. The CDR3 nucleotides are TGTGCCAGCTCACCACCGAGCCCCGGTAGGGGAGAGACCCAGTACTTC.